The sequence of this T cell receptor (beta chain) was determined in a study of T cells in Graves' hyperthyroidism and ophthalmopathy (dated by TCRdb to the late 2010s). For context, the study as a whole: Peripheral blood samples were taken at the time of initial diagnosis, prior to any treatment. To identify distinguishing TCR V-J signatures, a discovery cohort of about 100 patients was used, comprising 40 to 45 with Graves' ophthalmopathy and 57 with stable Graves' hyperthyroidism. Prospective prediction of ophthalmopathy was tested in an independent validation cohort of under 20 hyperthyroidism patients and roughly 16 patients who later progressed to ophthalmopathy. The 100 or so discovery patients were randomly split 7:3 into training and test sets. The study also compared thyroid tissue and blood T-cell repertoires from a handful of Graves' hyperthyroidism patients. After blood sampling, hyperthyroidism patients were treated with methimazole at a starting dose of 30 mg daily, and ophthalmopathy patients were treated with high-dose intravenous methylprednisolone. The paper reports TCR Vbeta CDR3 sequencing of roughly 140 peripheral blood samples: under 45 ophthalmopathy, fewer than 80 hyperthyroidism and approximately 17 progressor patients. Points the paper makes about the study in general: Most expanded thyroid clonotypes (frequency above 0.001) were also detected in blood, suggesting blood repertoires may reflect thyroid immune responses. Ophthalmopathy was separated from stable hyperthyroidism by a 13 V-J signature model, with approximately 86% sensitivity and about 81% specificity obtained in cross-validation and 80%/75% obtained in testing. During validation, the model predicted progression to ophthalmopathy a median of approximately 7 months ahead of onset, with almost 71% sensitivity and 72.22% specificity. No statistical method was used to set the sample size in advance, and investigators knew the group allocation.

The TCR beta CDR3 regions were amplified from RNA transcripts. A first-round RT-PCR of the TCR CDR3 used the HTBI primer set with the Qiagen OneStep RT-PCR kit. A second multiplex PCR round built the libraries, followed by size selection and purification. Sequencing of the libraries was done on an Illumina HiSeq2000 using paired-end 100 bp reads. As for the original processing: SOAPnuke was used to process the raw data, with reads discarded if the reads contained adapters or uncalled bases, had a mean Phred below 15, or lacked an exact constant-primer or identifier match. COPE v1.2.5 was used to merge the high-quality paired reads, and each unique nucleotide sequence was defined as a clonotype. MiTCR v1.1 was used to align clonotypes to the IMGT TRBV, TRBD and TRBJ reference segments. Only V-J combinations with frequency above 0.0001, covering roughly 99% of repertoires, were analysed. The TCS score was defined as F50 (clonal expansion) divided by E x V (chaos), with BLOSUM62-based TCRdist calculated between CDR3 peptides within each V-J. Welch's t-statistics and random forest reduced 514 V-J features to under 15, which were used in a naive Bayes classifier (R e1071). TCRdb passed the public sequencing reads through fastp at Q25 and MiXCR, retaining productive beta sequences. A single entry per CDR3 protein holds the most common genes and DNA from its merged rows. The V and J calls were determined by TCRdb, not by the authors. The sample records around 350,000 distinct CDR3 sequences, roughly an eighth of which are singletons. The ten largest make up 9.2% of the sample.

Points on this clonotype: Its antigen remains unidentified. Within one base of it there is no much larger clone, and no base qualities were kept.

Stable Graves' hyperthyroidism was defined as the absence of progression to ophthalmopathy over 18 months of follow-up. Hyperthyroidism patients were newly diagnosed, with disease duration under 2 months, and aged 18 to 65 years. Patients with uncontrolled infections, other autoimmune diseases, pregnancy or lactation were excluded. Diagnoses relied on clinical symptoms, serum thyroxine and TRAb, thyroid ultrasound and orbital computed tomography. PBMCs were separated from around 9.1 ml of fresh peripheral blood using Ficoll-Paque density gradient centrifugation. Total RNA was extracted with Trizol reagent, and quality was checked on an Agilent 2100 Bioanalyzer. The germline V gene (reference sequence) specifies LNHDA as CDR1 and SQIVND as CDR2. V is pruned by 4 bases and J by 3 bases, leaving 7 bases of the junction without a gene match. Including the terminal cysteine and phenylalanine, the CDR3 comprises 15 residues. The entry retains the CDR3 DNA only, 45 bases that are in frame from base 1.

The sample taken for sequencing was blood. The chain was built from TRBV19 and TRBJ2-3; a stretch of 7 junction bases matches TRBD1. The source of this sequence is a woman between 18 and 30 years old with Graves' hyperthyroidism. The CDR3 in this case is CASSSSGQTTDTQYF. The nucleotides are TGTGCCAGTAGTAGCTCGGGACAGACGACAGATACGCAGTATTTT.